Described below is a single TCR beta chain sequence and its context. Its antigen has not been determined. No qualities accompany the bases; no much larger clone lies one base away. The CDR3 regions of human TCRbeta chains were analyzed by immunosequencing. In the original analysis: TCRs in the repertoires were compared against a reference library of SARS-CoV-2-specific TCRs that had been generated with the MIRA antigen-specificity platform. Breadth was defined as the fraction of unique TCRs that were SARS-CoV-2-associated, and depth was defined as the fraction of total T cells that were SARS-CoV-2-associated. Using the MIRA data, each spike-specific TCR was assigned both to the spike region to which the TCR was reactive and to a CD4 or CD8 class. Log10-transformed breadth and depth values were compared by one-way ANOVA with Sidak's multiple comparisons tests. Held by TCRdb, this immuneACCESS table contains in-frame sequences only and omits some clones. Under half of the omission traces to an unresolved V gene where checked; the cause of the rest is unknown. D and trimming were read from the DNA, whereas the V and J calls and clone size are those reported in that table. Across this sample there are over 100,000 clones, with more than 75% seen only once. The top ten hold approximately 20% of the sample.

This sample is part of a study of T cell responses to AZD1222 COVID-19 vaccine (dated by TCRdb to 2020 to 2022). Regarding the research as a whole: AZD1222 recipients given second doses at about 4 weeks or at about 12 weeks were pooled, since spike-specific TCR depth and breadth were not found to differ between the two schedules. TCR sequencing was performed for some 250 trial participants, of whom some 200 were given two doses of AZD1222 and some 26 were given two doses of MenACWY control vaccine. Trial participants were enrolled into age subgroups of 18-55, 56-69 and 70-plus years, which contained around 140, 26 and 57 TCR-sequenced participants, respectively.

This sample's time point label indicates: baseline before first vaccination. Vaccinee samples were obtained from the UK trials COV001 and COV002, which included a single-blind randomized controlled phase 2/3 trial of AZD1222 (ChAdOx1 nCoV-19) in healthy adults. Trial participant PBMC samples were collected at day 0 and day 28 after the second dose for TCRbeta chain sequencing. The germline V gene encodes CDR1 LNHDA and CDR2 SQIVND (reference sequence). Inclusive of the bounding cysteine and phenylalanine, the CDR3 is 13 residues long. Kept here is only the CDR3 DNA, which spans 39 bases and is read in frame from base 1. V lost 8 bases and J lost 4 bases, and the count of bases not matched to a germline gene is 6. Overall results and qualifications from the work: Participants were mostly white British and included more females than males, and it was suggested by the authors that clonal diversity may have been underestimated. Because no day 14 peak-response samples were available, the repertoires could be characterized only after the peak T cell response. A significant rise in spike-specific TCR breadth and depth was observed after two AZD1222 doses relative to day 0 and relative to MenACWY recipients. Epitopes outside the regions mutated in the B.1.351 and B.1.1.7 variants were reportedly recognized by nearly half of the unique spike-specific TCRs. Conclusions about previously exposed vaccinees are limited because only five or six AZD1222 recipients were SARS-CoV-2 seropositive at baseline. CD4 TCRs associated with the vaccine covered the entire spike protein, and the dominant responses were in regions 160-218 and 743-854. In the small 56-69-year group, the increase in depth fell short of significance, most likely because of low power.

Source: peripheral blood, taken on day 0 of AZD1222 vaccination. The sequence was obtained from an adult in good health. The V gene is TRBV19 and the J gene is TRBJ1-1; 8 central bases correspond to TRBD1. The CDR3: CASSQGVSTEAFF. The bases read TGTGCCAGTTCACAGGGGGTAAGCACTGAAGCTTTCTTT.